These 28 T cell receptor beta chains were sequenced from one sample in a study of TIL therapy for anti-PD-1-resistant metastatic lung cancer (dated by TCRdb to the early 2020s). Read against the paper, the sample's time point label means: pre-treatment sample, taken before nivolumab and TIL therapy. TCR beta CDR3 regions were amplified from genomic DNA by bias-controlled multiplex PCR with the immunoSEQ v3 hsTCRB kit. The clones in this table, taken by TCRdb from immuneACCESS, are in-frame only. Not every clone is retained; where verified, under half of the shortfall comes from an unresolved V gene, and the cause of the rest is unknown. In this sample the table shows about 21,000 clones, 78% of which occur a single time. The top ten hold roughly 7.3% of the sample. The sample was blood, taken at baseline. These receptors came from a person aged 25-80 years with non-small cell lung cancer.

This chain joins TRBV4-1 and TRBJ1-2; D ambiguous. Deletions cut 3 bases from V and 5 bases from J, with 7 bases between. The CDR3 is 12 amino acids. Germline lookup yields CDR1 MGHRA and CDR2 YSYEKL. CDR3 DNA: TGCGCCAGCAGCCAGGCAAGTTATGGCTACACCTTC. Translating it yields CASSQASYGYTF.

The rearrangement joins TRBV28 to TRBJ1-2, with D unresolved. Germline CDR1 is MDHEN and CDR2 is SYDVKM. Trimming pared 7 bases from V and 8 bases from J, leaving 11 bases between. The CDR3 loop spans 11 amino acids. CDR3 nucleotide sequence: TGTGCCAGCACCATATTTGGGGGCTACACCTTC. Translated: CASTIFGGYTF.

The chain employs TRBV30 and TRBJ2-7; 13 positions match TRBD2. Germline V gene data show CDR1 as GTSNPN and CDR2 as SVGIG (reference sequence). The CDR3 runs to 14 residues. Losses at the gene ends were 4 bases for V and 4 bases for J; bases not matched to a gene: 4. CDR3 in amino acids: CAWTGLAGVYEQYF. The CDR3 DNA follows: TGTGCCTGGACCGGACTAGCGGGGGTATACGAGCAGTACTTC.

The chain joins TRBV5-1 to TRBJ1-3; no clear D. Germline V gives CDR1 SGHRS, CDR2 YFSETQ. The CDR3 length is 15 residues. V was clipped by 4 bases and J by 0 bases, with 11 bases between them. The CDR3 loop reads CASSVDARSGNTIYF. As DNA, the CDR3 is TGCGCCAGCAGCGTGGACGCCCGCTCTGGAAACACCATATATTTT.

This clone came up a few times. This sequence joins TRBV9 and TRBJ2-1, with 9 bases identical to TRBD2. The CDR3 covers 15 residues. Trimming at V came to 1 base and at J to 2 bases, leaving 1 base not matched to a gene. The germline V gene encodes CDR1 SGDLS and CDR2 YYNGEE. The CDR3 coding sequence is TGTGCCAGCAGCGTACTAGCGGGAACCTACAATGAGCAGTTCTTC. Amino acid sequence: CASSVLAGTYNEQFF.

This clone was detected only once. The rearrangement joins TRBV1 to TRBJ2-7. TRBV1 constitutes a pseudogene. The CDR3 sequence is 18 residues long. The CDR3 nucleotides are TGCGCCAGCAGCCAAGAGGGTGGTGGTGCACCGTTCGTCTACGAGCAGTACTTC. Translating gives CASSQEGGGAPFVYEQYF.

The CDR3 loop reads CASSPVPDTQYF. In DNA, the CDR3 is TGTGCCAGCTCACCCGTCCCAGATACGCAGTATTTT. The genes are TRBV18 and TRBJ2-3; no clear D. Deletions cut 3 bases from V and 4 bases from J, with 5 bases between. CDR1 KGHSH and CDR2 LQKENI come from the germline V gene. The CDR3 extends over 12 amino acids. Looking up the rest from reference TRBV18 and TRBJ2-3 gives the full variable domain: NAGVMQNPRHLVRRRGQEARLRCSPMKGHSHVYWYRQLPEEGLKFMVYLQKENIIDESGMPKERFSAEFPKEGPSILRIQQVVRGDSAAYFCASSPVPDTQYFGPGTRLTVL.

The chain has TRBV28 and TRBJ1-5, with D unclear. The CDR3 length is 12 residues. Germline V gene data show CDR1 as MDHEN and CDR2 as SYDVKM. The CDR3 region is CASQFSSQPQHF. CDR3 DNA sequence: TGTGCTTCCCAGTTTTCATCCCAGCCCCAGCATTTT.

This chain uses TRBV20-1 with TRBJ2-5; 7 nucleotides agree with TRBD1. The J call may be wrong; the DNA end is better matched by TRBJ2-7. This CDR3 is 11 amino acids long. CDR1 is DFQATT and CDR2 is SNEGSKA in the germline V gene (reference sequence). The CDR3 nucleotides read TGCAGTGCTAGGACAGGGCCCGAGCAGTACTTC. Protein: CSARTGPEQYF.

The rearrangement joins TRBV4-1 to TRBJ2-1; D perhaps matches TRBD1 (6 bases). The CDR3 extends over 16 amino acids. V was trimmed by 4 bases and J by 0 bases, leaving 13 bases between them. Germline V gene data show CDR1 as MGHRA and CDR2 as YSYEKL. CDR3 loop: CASSRIQGSSYNEQFF. In nucleotides, the CDR3 is TGCGCCAGCAGCCGGATACAGGGAAGCTCCTACAATGAGCAGTTCTTC.

The chain is built from TRBV19 and TRBJ1-5; TRBD1 is a possible D gene (6 bases). Trimming cost V 8 bases and J 9 bases, with 17 bases left between them. CDR1 and CDR2 from the germline V gene are LNHDA and SQIVND (reference sequence). The CDR3 has 13 residues. This chain's CDR3 is CASSRQALGPQHF. In DNA form, the CDR3 reads TGTGCCAGTTCGCGACAGGCGCTTGGGCCCCAGCATTTT.

The chain has TRBV4-3 and TRBJ1-1; possibly TRBD1 for D (6 bases). CDR3 size: 15 residues. CDR1 is LGHNA, CDR2 YSLEER, per germline. V was cut by 2 bases and J by 6 bases, with 16 bases left in between. This CDR3 reads CASSQSGSGAPEAFF. CDR3 nucleotide sequence: TGCGCCAGCAGCCAATCCGGTTCAGGGGCCCCTGAAGCTTTCTTT.

The chain carries TRBV28 and TRBJ2-1; TRBD1 matches at 7 bases. Germline assignment: CDR1 MDHEN and CDR2 SYDVKM. With V trimmed by 6 bases and J by 0 bases, 5 bases remained unmatched. The CDR3 spans 15 residues. The CDR3 DNA sequence: TGTGCCAGCAGCACGGACAGGAGCTCCTACAATGAGCAGTTCTTC. It specifies CASSTDRSSYNEQFF.

The CDR3 nucleotides are TGTGCCAGCTCCCAAGGACAGGGGAACGAGCAGTACTTC. This encodes CASSQGQGNEQYF. This rearrangement joins TRBV11-3 to TRBJ2-7, with 9 bases matching TRBD1. Germline loops: CDR1 SGHNT, CDR2 YENEEA. This CDR3 region has 13 residues. V dropped 8 bases and J dropped 5; count of bases not matched to a gene: 7.

This clone was seen more than once but under ten times. The gene calls are TRBV9 and TRBJ2-7; 9 bases map to TRBD1. Germline V gene sequence: CDR1 SGDLS, CDR2 YYNGEE. This CDR3 region has 14 residues. V was pared by 1 base and J by 3 bases, with 2 bases of the junction left unmatched. The CDR3 DNA is TGTGCCAGCAGCGTAACGGACAGGGGCTACGAGCAGTACTTC. Translation gives CASSVTDRGYEQYF.

This chain uses TRBV9 with TRBJ2-7; 7 nucleotides match TRBD2. The CDR3 sequence is 15 residues long. Germline CDR1 is SGDLS and CDR2 is YYNGEE. Trimming removed 0 bases from V and 2 bases from J; junction bases left unmatched: 5. Here the CDR3 reads CASSVEAGPTYEQYF. The CDR3 nucleotides read TGTGCCAGCAGCGTAGAAGCGGGACCTACCTACGAGCAGTACTTC.

The rearrangement joins TRBV28 to TRBJ1-6; weak D call: TRBD1 (5 bases). V was trimmed by 6 bases and J by 0 bases, leaving 15 bases between them. CDR3 length: 17 residues. Germline CDR1 and CDR2: MDHEN and SYDVKM. The CDR3 sequence: CASRPSGSGSYNSPLHF. The CDR3 DNA follows: TGTGCCAGCAGACCCTCAGGGAGTGGCTCCTATAATTCACCCCTCCACTTT. Complete variable domain (other parts from reference TRBV28 and TRBJ1-6): DVKVTQSSRYLVKRTGEKVFLECVQDMDHENMFWYRQDPGLGLRLIYFSYDVKMKEKGDIPEGYSVSREKKERFSLILESASTNQTSMYLCASRPSGSGSYNSPLHFGNGTRLTVT.

This chain links TRBV10-3 with TRBJ2-3; perhaps TRBD2 as D (6 bases). The germline CDR1 and CDR2 sequences are ENHRY and SYGVKD. The ends were cut back, 6 bases at V and 0 bases at J, with 13 bases in the middle. This CDR3 region has 15 residues. The chain's CDR3 is CAISDGRGSTDTQYF. DNA of the CDR3: TGTGCCATCAGCGACGGCCGGGGGAGCACAGATACGCAGTATTTT.

V and J are TRBV6-5 and TRBJ2-7; the match to TRBD1 covers 11 bases. Per germline, CDR1 MNHEY and CDR2 SVGAGI. The J segment lost 3 bases and the V segment lost 2 bases, leaving 6 bases of the junction unmatched. CDR3 length: 16 residues. The CDR3 spells CASSYQTGTGGYEQYF. The CDR3 nucleotides read TGTGCCAGCAGTTACCAAACCGGGACAGGGGGCTACGAGCAGTACTTC.

This sequence joins TRBV25-1 and TRBJ1-1, with 7 positions matching TRBD1. In germline, CDR1 is MGHDK, CDR2 SYGVNS. The CDR3 is 15 amino acids. The ends lost 3 bases at V and 7 bases at J; junction bases unmatched: 11. DNA for the CDR3: TGTGCCAGCAGTGACCCGCGGCGAGGGGGCGTTGAAGCTTTCTTT. It is translated as CASSDPRRGGVEAFF.

The chain carries TRBV2 and TRBJ2-3; maybe TRBD1 (6 bases). The CDR3 runs 12 residues. Germline V CDR1 and CDR2: SNHLY, FYNNEI. The germline V and J ends were trimmed by 3 bases and 14 bases, with 15 bases remaining between them. The CDR3 here is CASSDATDSRYF. In nucleotides, the CDR3 is TGTGCCAGCAGTGACGCTACGGACAGCCGGTATTTT.

This clone is a singleton in its sample. This sequence joins TRBV9 and TRBJ1-1; TRBD1 agrees at 7 bases. V shed 2 bases, J shed 1 base, and the junction held 2 bases outside the gene matches. The CDR3 runs 14 residues. Germline CDR1 SGDLS, CDR2 YYNGEE. The CDR3 DNA is TGTGCCAGCAGCGTTGCAGGGGGGAACACTGAAGCTTTCTTT. Amino acid sequence: CASSVAGGNTEAFF.

This chain connects TRBV19 to TRBJ2-1; D is perhaps TRBD1 (6 bases). V was trimmed by 5 bases and J by 15 bases, leaving 14 bases between them. The V gene's germline CDR1 is LNHDA and CDR2 SQIVND (reference sequence). The CDR3 contains 11 residues. CDR3 region: CASSSGGNPFF. CDR3 nucleotide sequence: TGTGCCAGTAGTTCTGGGGGCAACCCGTTCTTC.

This clone was seen more than once but under ten times. This chain links TRBV7-6 with TRBJ1-2; D remains unclear. The V and J ends lost 3 bases and 5 bases respectively, with 7 bases between them. The CDR3 totals 12 residues. The V gene's germline CDR1 is SGHVS and CDR2 FNYEAQ. CDR3 region: CASSLMKYGYTF. CDR3 DNA sequence: TGTGCCAGCAGCTTGATGAAGTATGGCTACACCTTC. The variable domain in full, completed from reference TRBV7-6 and TRBJ1-2, reads GAGVSQSPRYKVTKRGQDVALRCDPISGHVSLYWYRQALGQGPEFLTYFNYEAQQDKSGLPNDRFSAERPEGSISTLTIQRTEQRDSAMYRCASSLMKYGYTFGSGTRLTVV.

This clone counts as medium-sized (0.01 to 0.1%). The chain uses TRBV10-3 and TRBJ2-2; 7 bases fit TRBD1. With 4 bases clipped from V and 4 bases from J, the junction kept 9 bases outside the gene matches. The CDR3 is made up of 16 amino acids. Germline values: CDR1 ENHRY, CDR2 SYGVKD. The CDR3 DNA reads TGTGCCATCAGTGTTGCAGGGGGAGTCGGCACCGGGGAGCTGTTTTTT. Amino acids: CAISVAGGVGTGELFF.

This sequence joins TRBV7-9 and TRBJ1-2; tentative D call: TRBD1 (6 bases). Germline loops: CDR1 SEHNR, CDR2 FQNEAQ (reference sequence). The CDR3 has 15 residues. V was shortened by 1 base and J by 3 bases, with 12 bases between the two germline ends. In DNA form, the CDR3 reads TGTGCCAGCAGCTTAGGACAGGTGGTATACTATGGCTACACCTTC. Its protein is CASSLGQVVYYGYTF.

The V and J genes are TRBV4-1 and TRBJ2-7; 12 nucleotides align to TRBD2. The V segment lost 1 base and the J segment 4 bases; nucleotides outside the gene matches: 11. This CDR3 has 18 residues. CDR1 and CDR2 from the germline V gene are MGHRA and YSYEKL. The CDR3 region is CASSQAPSTSGRGYEQYF. CDR3 sequence (DNA): TGCGCCAGCAGCCAAGCTCCCTCGACTAGCGGGAGAGGGTACGAGCAGTACTTC.

With regard to this clone: In the same sample, other DNA sequences code for this CDR3. The V call is TRBV10-1, the J call TRBJ2-1, with 8 bases fitting TRBD2. This CDR3 contains 15 residues. V shed 6 bases and J 10 bases; nucleotides not matched to a gene: 14. CDR1 and CDR2 from the germline V gene are WNHNN and SYGVQD (reference sequence). DNA of the CDR3: TGCGCCAGCAGCGTCGGTAGCGGGACATCGGGGGAGCAGTTCTTC. This translates into CASSVGSGTSGEQFF.